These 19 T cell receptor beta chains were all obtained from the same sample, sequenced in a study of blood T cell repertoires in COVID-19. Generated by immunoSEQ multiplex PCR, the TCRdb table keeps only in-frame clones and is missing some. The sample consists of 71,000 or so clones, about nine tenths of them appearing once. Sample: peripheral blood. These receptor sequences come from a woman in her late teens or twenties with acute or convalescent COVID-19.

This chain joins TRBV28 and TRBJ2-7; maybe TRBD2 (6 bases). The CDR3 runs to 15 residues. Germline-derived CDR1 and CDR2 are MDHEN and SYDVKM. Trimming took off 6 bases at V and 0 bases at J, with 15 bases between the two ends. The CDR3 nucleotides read TGTGCCAGCAGAACGGGAGCCACGGGCTCCTACGAGCAGTACTTC. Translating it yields CASRTGATGSYEQYF.

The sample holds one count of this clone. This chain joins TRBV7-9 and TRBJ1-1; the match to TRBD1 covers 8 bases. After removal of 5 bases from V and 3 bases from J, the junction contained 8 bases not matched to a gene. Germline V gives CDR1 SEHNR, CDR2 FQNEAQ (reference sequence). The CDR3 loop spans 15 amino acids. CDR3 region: CASSQSGTGDTEAFF. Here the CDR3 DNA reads TGTGCCAGCAGCCAAAGTGGGACAGGAGACACTGAAGCTTTCTTT.

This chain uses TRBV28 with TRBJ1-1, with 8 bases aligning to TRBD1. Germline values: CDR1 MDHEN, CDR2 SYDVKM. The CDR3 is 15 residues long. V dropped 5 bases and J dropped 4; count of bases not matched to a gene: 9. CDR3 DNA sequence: TGTGCCAGCAGTCCGAGACAGGGGACGGGCACTGAAGCTTTCTTT. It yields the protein CASSPRQGTGTEAFF.

The DNA of the CDR3 is TGTGCCAGCAGCTTCCGGGACAGAGAGACCCAGTACTTC. Protein product: CASSFRDRETQYF. The chain joins TRBV7-6 to TRBJ2-5, with 7 bases lining up with TRBD1. The CDR3 extends over 13 amino acids. With 3 bases clipped from V and 4 bases from J, the junction kept 2 bases outside the gene matches. CDR1 is SGHVS, CDR2 FNYEAQ, per germline.

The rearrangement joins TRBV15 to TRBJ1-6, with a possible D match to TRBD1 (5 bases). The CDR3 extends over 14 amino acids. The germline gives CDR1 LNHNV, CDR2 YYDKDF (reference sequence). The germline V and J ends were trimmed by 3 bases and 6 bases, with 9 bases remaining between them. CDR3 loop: CATSRDIGNSPLHF. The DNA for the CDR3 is TGTGCCACCAGCAGGGACATCGGTAATTCACCCCTCCACTTT.

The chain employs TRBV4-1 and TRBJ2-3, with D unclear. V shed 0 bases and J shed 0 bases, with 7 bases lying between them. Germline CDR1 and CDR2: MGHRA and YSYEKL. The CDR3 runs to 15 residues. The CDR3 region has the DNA TGCGCCAGCAGCCAAGACGAGACTAGCACAGATACGCAGTATTTT. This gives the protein CASSQDETSTDTQYF.

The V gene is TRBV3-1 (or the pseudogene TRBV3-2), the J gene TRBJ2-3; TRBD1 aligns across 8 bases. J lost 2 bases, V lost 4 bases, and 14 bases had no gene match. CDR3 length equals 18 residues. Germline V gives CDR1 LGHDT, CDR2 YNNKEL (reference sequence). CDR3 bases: TGTGCCAGCAGCCGAGCCGGGATCAGGGGGCGCCTCACAGATACGCAGTATTTT. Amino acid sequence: CASSRAGIRGRLTDTQYF.

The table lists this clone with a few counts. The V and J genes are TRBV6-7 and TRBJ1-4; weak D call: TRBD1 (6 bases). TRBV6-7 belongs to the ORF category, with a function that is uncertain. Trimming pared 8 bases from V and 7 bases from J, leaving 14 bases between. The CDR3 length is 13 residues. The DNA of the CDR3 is TGTGCCAGCTGGACAGTCCAAAGTGAAAAACTGTTTTTT. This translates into CASWTVQSEKLFF.

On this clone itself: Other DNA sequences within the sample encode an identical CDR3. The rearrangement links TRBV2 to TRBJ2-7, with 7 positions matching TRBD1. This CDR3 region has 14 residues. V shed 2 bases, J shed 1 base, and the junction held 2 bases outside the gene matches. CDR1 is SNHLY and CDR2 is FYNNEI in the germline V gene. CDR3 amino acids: CASSEQGESYEQYF. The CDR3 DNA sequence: TGTGCCAGCAGTGAACAGGGGGAGTCCTACGAGCAGTACTTC.

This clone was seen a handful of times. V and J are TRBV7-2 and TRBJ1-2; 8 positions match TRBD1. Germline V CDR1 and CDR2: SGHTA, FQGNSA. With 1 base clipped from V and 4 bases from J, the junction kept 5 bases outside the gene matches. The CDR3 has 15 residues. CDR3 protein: CASSLGTGWVYGYTF. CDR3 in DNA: TGTGCCAGCAGCTTAGGGACAGGGTGGGTCTATGGCTACACCTTC.

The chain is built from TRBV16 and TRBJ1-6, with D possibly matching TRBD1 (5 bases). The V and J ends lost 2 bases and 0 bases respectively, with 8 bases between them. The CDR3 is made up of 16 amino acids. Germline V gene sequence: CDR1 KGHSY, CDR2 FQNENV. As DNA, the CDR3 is TGTGCCAGCAGCCAACGGGGGAGCTCCTATAATTCACCCCTCCACTTT. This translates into CASSQRGSSYNSPLHF.

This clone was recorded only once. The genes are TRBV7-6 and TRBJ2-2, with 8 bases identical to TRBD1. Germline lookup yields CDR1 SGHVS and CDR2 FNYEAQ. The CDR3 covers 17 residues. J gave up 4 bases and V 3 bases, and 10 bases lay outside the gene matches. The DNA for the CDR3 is TGTGCCAGCAGCTTGAGCTCGACAGGGGAAACCACCGGGGAGCTGTTTTTT. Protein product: CASSLSSTGETTGELFF.

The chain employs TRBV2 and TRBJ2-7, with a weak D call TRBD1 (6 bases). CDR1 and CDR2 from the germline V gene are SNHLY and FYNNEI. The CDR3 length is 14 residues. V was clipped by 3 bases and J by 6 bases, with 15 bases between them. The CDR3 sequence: CASSESQGRAEQYF. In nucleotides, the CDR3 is TGTGCCAGCAGTGAGTCACAGGGTCGGGCCGAGCAGTACTTC.

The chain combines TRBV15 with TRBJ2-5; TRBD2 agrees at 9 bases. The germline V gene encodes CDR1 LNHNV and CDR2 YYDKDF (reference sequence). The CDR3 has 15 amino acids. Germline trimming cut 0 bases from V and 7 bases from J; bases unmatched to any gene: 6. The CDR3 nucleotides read TGTGCCACCAGCAGAGATGGGGTAGCGGGGGTGACCCAGTACTTC. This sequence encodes CATSRDGVAGVTQYF.

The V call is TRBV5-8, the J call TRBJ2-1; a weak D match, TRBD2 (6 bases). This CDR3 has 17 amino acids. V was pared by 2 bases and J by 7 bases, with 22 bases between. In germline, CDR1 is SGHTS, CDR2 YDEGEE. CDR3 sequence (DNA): TGTGCCAGCAGCTTCACTAGGATAAGGGACGGAGGGAATGAGCAGTTCTTC. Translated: CASSFTRIRDGGNEQFF.

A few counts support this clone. The CDR3 nucleotides read TGTGCCAGCATCTGGGCGGGAGTCGGTGAGCAGTACTTC. This translates into CASIWAGVGEQYF. The chain links TRBV2 to TRBJ2-7; 7 bases fit TRBD2. Trimming cost V 7 bases and J 7 bases; bases outside gene matches: 10. The germline gives CDR1 SNHLY, CDR2 FYNNEI. CDR3 length: 13 residues.

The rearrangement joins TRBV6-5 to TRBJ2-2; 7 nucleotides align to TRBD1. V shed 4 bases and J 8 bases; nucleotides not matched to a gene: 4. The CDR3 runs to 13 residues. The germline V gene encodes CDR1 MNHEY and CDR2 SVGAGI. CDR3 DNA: TGTGCCAGCAGTTCCGTGACAGGGGGGGAGCTGTTTTTT. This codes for CASSSVTGGELFF.

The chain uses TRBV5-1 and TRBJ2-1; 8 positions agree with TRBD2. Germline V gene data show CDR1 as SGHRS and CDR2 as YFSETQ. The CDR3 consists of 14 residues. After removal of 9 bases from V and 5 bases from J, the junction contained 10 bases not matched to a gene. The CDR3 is CATSGVAGNNEQFF. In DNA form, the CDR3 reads TGCGCCACCTCCGGGGTAGCGGGAAACAATGAGCAGTTCTTC.

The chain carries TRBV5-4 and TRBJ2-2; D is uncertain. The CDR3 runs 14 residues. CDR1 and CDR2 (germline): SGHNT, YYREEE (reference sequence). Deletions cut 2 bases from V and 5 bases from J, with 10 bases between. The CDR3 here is CASSFQPGTGELFF. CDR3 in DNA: TGTGCCAGCAGCTTCCAGCCCGGGACCGGGGAGCTGTTTTTT.